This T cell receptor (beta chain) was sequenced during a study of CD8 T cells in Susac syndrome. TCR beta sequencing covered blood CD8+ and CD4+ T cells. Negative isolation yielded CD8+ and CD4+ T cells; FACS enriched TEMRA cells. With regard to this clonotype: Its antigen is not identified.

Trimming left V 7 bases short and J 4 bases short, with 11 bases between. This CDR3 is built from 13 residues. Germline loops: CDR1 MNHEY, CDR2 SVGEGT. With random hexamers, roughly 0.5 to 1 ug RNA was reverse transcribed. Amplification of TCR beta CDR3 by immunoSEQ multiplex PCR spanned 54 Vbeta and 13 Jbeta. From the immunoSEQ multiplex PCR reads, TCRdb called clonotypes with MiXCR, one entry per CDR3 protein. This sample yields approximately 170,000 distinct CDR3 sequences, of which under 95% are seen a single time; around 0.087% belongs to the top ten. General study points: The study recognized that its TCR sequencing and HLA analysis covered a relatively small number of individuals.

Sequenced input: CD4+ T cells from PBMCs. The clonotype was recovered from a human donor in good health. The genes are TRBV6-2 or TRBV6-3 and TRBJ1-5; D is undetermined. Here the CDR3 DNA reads TGTGCCAGCACCGATCGGGGAAATCAGCCCCAGCATTTT. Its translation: CASTDRGNQPQHF.